The rows below give T cell receptor beta chains drawn from one sample of a study of a mutant IDH1 vaccine in newly diagnosed glioma. These receptors' targets are unknown. Repertoires were generated with immunoSEQ multiplex PCR, while TCRdb's copy carries only in-frame clones and drops some. The sample holds about 32,000 clones, roughly three quarters seen once. The sample here was PBMCs, taken from a glioma patient whose treatment included an IDH1 peptide vaccine. Receptors were obtained from a woman aged 25 to 39 with glioma. Some clones in this sample may be carry-over from other donors' samples. Both conserved end residues are part of each CDR3. D genes are given only for firm matches. Rows may omit the clone size; those that give it use once, few, many or a size class.

J gene,V gene,D gene,clone size,CDR3 protein,CDR3 DNA
TRBJ2-7,TRBV7-9,-,-,CASSSTGVGPFTYEQYF,TGTGCCAGCAGCTCCACGGGCGTCGGCCCTTTTACCTACGAGCAGTACTTC
TRBJ2-1,TRBV7-9,-,-,CASSLAGPERNEQFF,TGTGCCAGCAGCTTAGCGGGACCAGAAAGGAATGAGCAGTTCTTC
TRBJ1-2,TRBV6-5,TRBD1,-,CASRTGGQGHAGYTF,TGTGCCAGCAGAACTGGGGGACAGGGGCATGCTGGCTACACCTTC
TRBJ1-3,TRBV6-6,-,few,CASVAQIGNTIYF,TGTGCCAGCGTGGCCCAGATTGGAAACACCATATATTTT
TRBJ2-1,TRBV10-3,-,-,CATSTTKEQFF,TGTGCTACATCGACTACAAAGGAGCAGTTCTTC
TRBJ1-5,TRBV4-1,TRBD1,-,CASSQRTDRGNQPQHF,TGCGCCAGCAGCCAGCGAACGGACAGGGGCAATCAGCCCCAGCATTTT
TRBJ1-2,TRBV5-6,-,-,CASYEANRKTYGYTF,TGTGCCAGCTACGAAGCCAATCGAAAGACCTATGGCTACACCTTC
TRBJ2-7,TRBV10-2,TRBD2,-,CASSESRTSGSGEQYF,TGCGCCAGCAGTGAGTCTCGGACTAGCGGGAGTGGGGAGCAGTACTTC
TRBJ1-2,TRBV7-9,-,-,CASSRSGGYTF,TGTGCCAGCAGCCGTTCTGGAGGCTACACCTTC
TRBJ1-1,TRBV19,-,-,CASSIGQGGFTEAFF,TGTGCCAGTAGTATAGGGCAGGGCGGGTTCACTGAAGCTTTCTTT
TRBJ2-5,TRBV7-6,TRBD2,-,CASSSQREEPQETQYF,TGTGCCAGCAGCTCTCAGCGGGAGGAGCCCCAAGAGACCCAGTACTTC
TRBJ1-2,TRBV28,-,-,CASNFLDRSYGYTF,TGTGCCAGCAACTTTCTGGACCGATCCTATGGCTACACCTTC
TRBJ2-7,TRBV6-1,-,-,CASSSDGRAPYEQYF,TGTGCCAGCAGTTCCGATGGGCGGGCTCCCTACGAGCAGTACTTC
TRBJ2-5,TRBV25-1,-,-,CASSEDESEETQYF,TGTGCCAGCAGTGAAGACGAATCGGAAGAGACCCAGTACTTC
TRBJ2-7,TRBV29-1,TRBD2,-,CSVGGLGGRSSYEQYF,TGCAGCGTTGGGGGGTTAGGCGGGAGGAGCTCCTACGAGCAGTACTTC
TRBJ2-2,TRBV7-3,-,medium-sized,CASSPRPPGDTGELFF,TGTGCCAGCAGCCCCCGACCCCCTGGGGACACCGGGGAGCTGTTTTTT
TRBJ1-2,TRBV27,TRBD1,-,CASSFTGGVNYGYTF,TGTGCCAGCAGTTTTACAGGGGGCGTAAACTATGGCTACACCTTC
TRBJ1-1,TRBV10-3,-,few,CAIQVGRENTEAFF,TGTGCCATCCAGGTAGGACGGGAGAACACTGAAGCTTTCTTT
TRBJ2-7,TRBV25-1,-,-,CASSEFPAGPSHEQYF,TGTGCCAGCAGTGAATTCCCGGCAGGCCCCTCTCACGAGCAGTACTTC
TRBJ2-5,TRBV29-1,-,-,CSCRTSETQYF,TGCAGCTGTAGGACATCTGAGACCCAGTACTTC
TRBJ1-5,TRBV6-1,-,few,CASSEAQTLYSNQPQHF,TGTGCCAGCAGTGAAGCGCAAACATTGTATAGCAATCAGCCCCAGCATTTT
TRBJ1-1,TRBV15,-,-,CATSSPPGLPDNTEAFF,TGTGCCACCAGCAGTCCACCGGGACTACCAGACAACACTGAAGCTTTCTTT
TRBJ2-2,TRBV7-9,TRBD2,-,CASSLGRTSGSEGGELFF,TGTGCCAGCAGCTTGGGCCGGACTAGCGGGAGTGAGGGCGGGGAGCTGTTTTTT
TRBJ2-2,TRBV30,-,few,CAWKNYWGGELFF,TGTGCCTGGAAGAACTATTGGGGCGGGGAGCTGTTTTTT
TRBJ1-1,TRBV28,-,-,CASSLAANTEAFF,TGTGCCAGCAGCTTGGCCGCTAACACTGAAGCTTTCTTT
TRBJ1-1,TRBV6-5,-,few,CASSYEAGSTEAFF,TGTGCCAGCAGTTACGAGGCAGGCAGCACTGAAGCTTTCTTT
TRBJ2-7,TRBV30,-,-,CAWTGLGYEQYF,TGTGCCTGGACGGGACTGGGGTACGAGCAGTACTTC
TRBJ1-5,TRBV4-1,-,-,CASSQGAGSNQPQHF,TGCGCCAGCAGCCAAGGTGCAGGCAGCAATCAGCCCCAGCATTTT
TRBJ1-3,TRBV5-4,TRBD1,-,CASSFRPDRASGNTIYF,TGTGCCAGCAGCTTCCGGCCGGACAGGGCTTCAGGAAACACCATATATTTT
TRBJ2-1,TRBV7-9,TRBD2,-,CASSPLGGDYNEQFF,TGTGCCAGCAGCCCCCTCGGGGGGGACTACAATGAGCAGTTCTTC
TRBJ1-5,TRBV2,-,-,CASSGWDPTRGNQPQHF,TGTGCCAGCAGTGGCTGGGACCCGACGAGGGGCAATCAGCCCCAGCATTTT
TRBJ2-2,TRBV19,-,-,CASWNTGTGTGELFF,TGTGCCAGTTGGAACACCGGGACGGGGACCGGGGAGCTGTTTTTT
TRBJ2-7,TRBV10-3,-,-,CALSWGPGSYEQYF,TGTGCTCTATCCTGGGGCCCCGGCTCCTACGAGCAGTACTTC
TRBJ1-2,TRBV5-6,-,-,CASSFRGNFDGYTF,TGTGCCAGCAGCTTCAGGGGAAATTTTGATGGCTACACCTTC
TRBJ1-1,TRBV5-4,TRBD1,-,CASSLRTGGKQAFF,TGTGCCAGCAGCTTGCGGACAGGGGGCAAACAAGCTTTCTTT
TRBJ2-1,TRBV19,TRBD2,-,CASSILGETSGVNNEQFF,TGTGCCAGTAGTATCCTGGGGGAGACTAGCGGGGTCAACAATGAGCAGTTCTTC
TRBJ2-7,TRBV2,TRBD2,-,CASSGSLLDWGGYEQYF,TGTGCCAGCAGTGGGAGCCTACTTGACTGGGGGGGCTACGAGCAGTACTTC
TRBJ1-1,TRBV7-9,-,-,CASSSPSGGATEAFF,TGTGCCAGCAGCTCCCCTAGCGGGGGCGCCACTGAAGCTTTCTTT
TRBJ1-5,TRBV2,-,-,CASSELETDQPQHF,TGTGCCAGCAGTGAGCTGGAGACTGATCAGCCCCAGCATTTT
TRBJ2-1,TRBV30,-,once,CAWSGSEMRNEQFF,TGTGCCTGGAGTGGGAGTGAGATGCGGAATGAGCAGTTCTTC